Listed here are 27 T cell receptor beta chains from one sample, sequenced in a study of OX40 agonist ivuxolimab in advanced cancers. Profiled with immunoSEQ multiplex PCR; TCRdb holds only in-frame clones, not every one. The table includes over 60,000 clones, about 91% detected once. The starting material was CD4+ or CD8+ T cells sorted from blood, obtained in a trial of the OX40 agonist ivuxolimab. Receptors were obtained from an adult with an advanced solid tumor such as melanoma, head and neck, liver or kidney cancer.

The chain links TRBV5-6 to TRBJ2-7, with D perhaps TRBD1 (5 bases). The ends were cut back, 0 bases at V and 6 bases at J, with 10 bases in the middle. The CDR3 spans 13 residues. The germline V gene encodes CDR1 SGHDT and CDR2 YYEEEE. The CDR3 is CASSLDRIGEQYF. The DNA for the CDR3 is TGTGCCAGCAGCTTGGACAGGATCGGCGAGCAGTACTTC.

The CDR3 here is CATSRDRSGGEKLFF. CDR3 nucleotides: TGTGCCACCAGCAGAGATCGTTCAGGGGGTGAAAAACTGTTTTTT. The chain uses TRBV15 and TRBJ1-4, with 7 bases lining up with TRBD1. The J segment lost 7 bases and the V segment lost 0 bases, leaving 5 bases of the junction unmatched. This CDR3 region has 15 residues. Germline CDR1 reads LNHNV; CDR2 reads YYDKDF (reference sequence).

J is TRBJ2-3 and V is TRBV9; a possible D gene is TRBD2 (5 bases). CDR3 size: 16 residues. Trimming pared 0 bases from V and 2 bases from J, leaving 13 bases between. CDR1 and CDR2 (germline): SGDLS, YYNGEE. DNA of the CDR3: TGTGCCAGCAGCGTAGGGAGCGGACTCCCCACAGATACGCAGTATTTT. Translating it yields CASSVGSGLPTDTQYF. Together with reference TRBV9 and TRBJ2-3, the CDR3 gives the full variable domain: DSGVTQTPKHLITATGQRVTLRCSPRSGDLSVYWYQQSLDQGLQFLIQYYNGEERAKGNILERFSAQQFPDLHSELNLSSLELGDSALYFCASSVGSGLPTDTQYFGPGTRLTVL.

The V gene is TRBV27, the J gene TRBJ1-3; TRBD1 is a possible D gene (6 bases). The V gene lost 8 bases and the J gene lost 3 bases, with 11 bases spanning the gap. The germline V gene encodes CDR1 MNHEY and CDR2 SMNVEV (reference sequence). The CDR3 spans 13 residues. The CDR3 DNA is TGTGCCAGCGGATGGGGGCTTGGAAACACCATATATTTT. This encodes CASGWGLGNTIYF.

The chain uses TRBV6-1 and TRBJ2-5; D gene ambiguous. Germline values: CDR1 MNHNS, CDR2 SASEGT. The CDR3 sequence is 13 residues long. Trimming took off 2 bases at V and 4 bases at J, with 8 bases between the two ends. The CDR3 reads CASSELRAETQYF. CDR3 nucleotides: TGTGCCAGCAGTGAATTAAGGGCAGAGACCCAGTACTTC.

The chain recombines TRBV7-9 with TRBJ2-3, with 10 bases that match TRBD2. CDR1 and CDR2 from the germline V gene are SEHNR and FQNEAQ (reference sequence). Trimming cost V 5 bases and J 4 bases; bases outside gene matches: 3. The CDR3 runs 14 residues. The chain's CDR3 is CASSTSGIPDTQYF. CDR3 nucleotide sequence: TGTGCCAGCAGCACTAGCGGGATCCCAGATACGCAGTATTTT.

The chain recombines TRBV6-5 with TRBJ2-7; perhaps TRBD2 as D (5 bases). The germline V gene encodes CDR1 MNHEY and CDR2 SVGAGI. Between the trimmed V and J ends, which lost 7 bases and 5 bases, there was a span of 9 bases. The CDR3 has 11 amino acids. The CDR3 here is CASTEVNEQYF. As DNA, the CDR3 is TGTGCCAGCACGGAGGTAAACGAGCAGTACTTC.

The rearrangement links TRBV27 to TRBJ2-7, with 8 bases aligning to TRBD2. After removal of 4 bases from V and 2 bases from J, the junction contained 7 bases not matched to a gene. The CDR3 is 15 residues long. Looked up from germline, CDR1 is MNHEY and CDR2 is SMNVEV (reference sequence). CDR3 DNA: TGTGCCAGCAGTTCGGGGCGACTAGCGACCTACGAGCAGTACTTC. Amino acid sequence: CASSSGRLATYEQYF.

V gene TRBV7-9 combines with J gene TRBJ1-6, with D unclear. V lost 3 bases, J lost 7 bases, and 7 bases lay in between. Germline V lookup: CDR1 SEHNR, CDR2 FQNEAQ (reference sequence). The length of the CDR3 is 13 residues. CDR3 protein: CASSLGVNSPLHF. The CDR3 DNA sequence: TGTGCCAGCAGCTTGGGTGTGAATTCACCCCTCCACTTT.

This clone showed up just once. This chain uses TRBV7-8 with TRBJ2-5, with D tentatively TRBD2 (5 bases). CDR1 SGHVS and CDR2 FQNEAQ come from the germline V gene. V dropped 1 base and J dropped 2 bases, with 5 bases sitting between them. This CDR3 comprises 13 residues. In DNA, the CDR3 is TGTGCCAGCAGCTTAGGAGGGCAAGAGACCCAGTACTTC. Amino acid sequence: CASSLGGQETQYF.

The chain links TRBV5-6 to TRBJ1-1; a weak D match, TRBD1 (6 bases). Trimming left V 2 bases short and J 3 bases short, with 17 bases between. Germline assignment: CDR1 SGHDT and CDR2 YYEEEE. CDR3 length equals 16 residues. Here the CDR3 reads CASSLGGGGIHTEAFF. The CDR3 DNA sequence: TGTGCCAGCAGCTTAGGGGGAGGAGGTATACACACTGAAGCTTTCTTT.

This clone was recorded a few times. The chain links TRBV5-1 to TRBJ2-5, with TRBD2 identical over 13 bases. Trimming cost V 0 bases and J 1 base; bases outside gene matches: 9. The CDR3 covers 19 residues. Germline CDR1 and CDR2: SGHRS and YFSETQ. As DNA, the CDR3 is TGCGCCAGCAGCTTGGCGGGACTAGCGGGACATTCTTTCCAAGAGACCCAGTACTTC. Amino acids: CASSLAGLAGHSFQETQYF. The full variable domain, in which reference TRBV5-1 and TRBJ2-5 provide the parts outside the CDR3, is KAGVTQTPRYLIKTRGQQVTLSCSPISGHRSVSWYQQTPGQGLQFLFEYFSETQRNKGNFPGRFSGRQFSNSRSEMNVSTLELGDSALYLCASSLAGLAGHSFQETQYFGPGTRLLVL.

V is TRBV29-1 and J is TRBJ2-3; 8 bases agree with TRBD2. CDR1 is SQVTM and CDR2 is ANQGSEA in the germline V gene. This CDR3 has 13 amino acids. V was clipped by 2 bases and J by 4 bases; unmatched bases: 2. The CDR3 region has the DNA TGCAGCGTTGAATCACTAGCGGCAGATACGCAGTATTTT. Translation gives CSVESLAADTQYF.

This sequence joins TRBV2 and TRBJ2-7, with TRBD2 as a possible D gene (6 bases). Germline-derived CDR1 and CDR2 are SNHLY and FYNNEI. The CDR3 runs to 14 residues. V was pared by 2 bases and J by 6 bases, with 14 bases between. In DNA, the CDR3 is TGTGCCAGCAGTGAAAGAACTAGCTTTGGCGAGCAGTACTTC. Translation gives CASSERTSFGEQYF.

This clone was observed a few times. The rearrangement joins TRBV28 to TRBJ1-5; D is unresolved. The CDR3 consists of 15 residues. Per the germline V gene, CDR1 is MDHEN and CDR2 is SYDVKM. The V and J ends lost 3 bases and 4 bases respectively, with 13 bases between them. The CDR3 sequence is CASSLSRVGNQPQHF. The CDR3 region has the DNA TGTGCCAGCAGTTTGAGTAGGGTGGGTAATCAGCCCCAGCATTTT.

The rearrangement joins TRBV6-6 to TRBJ2-3; D might be TRBD1 or TRBD2, each matching 5 bases. Looked up from germline, CDR1 is MNHNY and CDR2 is SVGAGI (reference sequence). This CDR3 region has 14 residues. V lost 2 bases and J 3 bases, leaving 9 bases between the germline ends. In nucleotides, the CDR3 is TGTGCCAGCAGTTACCCCAGGGAGACAGATACGCAGTATTTT. It codes for CASSYPRETDTQYF.

V and J are TRBV19 and TRBJ1-5; D ambiguous. Per germline, CDR1 LNHDA and CDR2 SQIVND (reference sequence). The V end lost 5 bases, the J end lost 7 bases, and 9 bases lay between the germline ends. There are 12 residues in the CDR3. The CDR3 DNA reads as TGTGCCAGTAGTGGGCTATCGCAGCCCCAGCATTTT. Protein sequence: CASSGLSQPQHF.

The chain combines TRBV6-1 with TRBJ2-7; perhaps TRBD1 as D (5 bases). CDR3 length: 16 residues. Germline CDR1 and CDR2: MNHNS and SASEGT. V lost 1 base to trimming and J lost 0 bases, with 13 bases between them. Here the CDR3 reads CASSEVVDISSYEQYF. In DNA form, the CDR3 reads TGTGCCAGCAGTGAAGTCGTGGACATTAGCTCCTACGAGCAGTACTTC.

There are a few counts of this clone. The chain joins TRBV6-5 to TRBJ1-1, with D perhaps matching TRBD1 (6 bases). Germline-derived CDR1 and CDR2 are MNHEY and SVGAGI. The CDR3 sequence is 15 residues long. With 2 bases removed from V and 7 bases from J, the gap between germline ends came to 17 bases. The DNA of the CDR3 is TGTGCCAGCAGTTACGGCCTGGCAGGGGAAGTTGAAGCTTTCTTT. Encoded protein: CASSYGLAGEVEAFF.

V and J are TRBV7-9 and TRBJ2-7, with D hard to call. The CDR3 has 12 amino acids. Trimming pared 1 base from V and 9 bases from J, leaving 10 bases between. Germline assignment: CDR1 SEHNR and CDR2 FQNEAQ (reference sequence). CDR3 loop: CASSLEAPGQYF. The CDR3 region has the DNA TGTGCCAGCAGCTTAGAAGCCCCGGGGCAGTACTTC.

This rearrangement joins TRBV7-6 to TRBJ2-6; D ambiguous. The V and J ends lost 5 bases and 0 bases respectively, with 8 bases between them. Germline CDR1 is SGHVS and CDR2 is FNYEAQ. The CDR3 length is 15 residues. CDR3 region: CASSPIFSGANVLTF. As DNA, the CDR3 is TGTGCCAGCAGCCCCATCTTCTCTGGGGCCAACGTCCTGACTTTC.

The table lists this clone with a count of one. The DNA for the CDR3 is TGTGCCAGCTCAAGACTAGCGGAGGCCTACAATGAGCAGTTCTTC. It is translated as CASSRLAEAYNEQFF. The rearrangement joins TRBV18 to TRBJ2-1; 9 positions agree with TRBD2. This CDR3 contains 15 residues. The ends lost 5 bases at V and 2 bases at J; junction bases unmatched: 4. Per germline, CDR1 KGHSH and CDR2 LQKENI.

This chain joins TRBV28 and TRBJ2-7, with 9 nucleotides matching TRBD2. This CDR3 comprises 14 residues. Germline V gene sequence: CDR1 MDHEN, CDR2 SYDVKM. With V trimmed by 1 base and J by 6 bases, 4 bases remained unmatched. This chain's CDR3 is CASSLLGLATEQYF. CDR3 sequence (DNA): TGTGCCAGCAGTTTATTGGGACTAGCAACCGAGCAGTACTTC.

V gene TRBV7-9 combines with J gene TRBJ2-5; D remains ambiguous. The CDR3 extends over 12 amino acids. Trimming shortened V by 3 bases and J by 11 bases, and 13 bases separated the two germline ends. Germline V gives CDR1 SEHNR, CDR2 FQNEAQ (reference sequence). In DNA form, the CDR3 reads TGTGCCAGCAGCTTTCATCTATTTGAGCAGTACTTC. This gives the protein CASSFHLFEQYF.

The chain couples TRBV2 to TRBJ1-2; D gene uncertain. The CDR3 loop spans 11 amino acids. V dropped 4 bases and J dropped 12 bases, with 12 bases sitting between them. Germline V gene lookup returns CDR1 SNHLY and CDR2 FYNNEI. DNA for the CDR3: TGTGCCAGCAGTGTCTTCAGTCGGGACACCTTC. Translated, it gives CASSVFSRDTF.

This clone showed up just once. J is TRBJ2-5 and V is TRBV19; D is uncertain. Per germline, CDR1 LNHDA and CDR2 SQIVND (reference sequence). The CDR3 has 13 amino acids. The ends were cut back, 3 bases at V and 1 base at J, with 6 bases in the middle. The CDR3 DNA follows: TGTGCCAGTAGTATGCGCGGCCAAGAGACCCAGTACTTC. It yields the protein CASSMRGQETQYF.

This chain uses TRBV11-2 with TRBJ2-1, with TRBD2 matching 9 bases. Trimming took 4 bases from V and 11 from J; bases not matched to a gene: 15. Germline assignment: CDR1 SGHAT and CDR2 FQNNGV. CDR3 length: 16 residues. This CDR3 is CASSSIAGESSLKQFF. The CDR3 DNA reads TGTGCCAGCAGCTCGATAGCGGGAGAATCCTCGCTTAAGCAGTTCTTC. The full variable domain, with the rest looked up from reference TRBV11-2 and TRBJ2-1, is EAGVAQSPRYKIIEKRQSVAFWCNPISGHATLYWYQQILGQGPKLLIQFQNNGVVDDSQLPKDRFSAERLKGVDSTLKIQPAKLEDSAVYLCASSSIAGESSLKQFFGPGTRLTVL.